The clone carrying this T cell receptor (beta chain) was recorded once. What it binds is not known. Germline CDR1 is SGHNT and CDR2 is YYREEE (reference sequence). The trim removed 8 bases at V and 4 bases at J, leaving 12 bases unmatched. This CDR3 region has 14 residues. These data come from a study of shared clonotypes between healthy human individuals. Study findings and constraints: In several donors, around 4.5% of naive CD4 clonotypes appeared in common. Naive subsets generally had larger estimated richness than memory subsets.

Assay: immunoSEQ multiplex PCR; the TCRdb copy retains only in-frame clones and omits some. The sample holds 2,100,000 or so clones, approximately 94% seen once. The receptor was derived from a man aged 18 to 30 in good health. What was sequenced was naive CD4+ T cells sorted from blood. Noted subset: CD45RA+ positively selected. The chain recombines TRBV5-4 with TRBJ2-7, with 7 bases identical to TRBD1. The CDR3 nucleotides read TGTGCCAGTGGACAGGACCTGAACCAGTACGAGCAGTACTTC. Amino acid sequence: CASGQDLNQYEQYF.